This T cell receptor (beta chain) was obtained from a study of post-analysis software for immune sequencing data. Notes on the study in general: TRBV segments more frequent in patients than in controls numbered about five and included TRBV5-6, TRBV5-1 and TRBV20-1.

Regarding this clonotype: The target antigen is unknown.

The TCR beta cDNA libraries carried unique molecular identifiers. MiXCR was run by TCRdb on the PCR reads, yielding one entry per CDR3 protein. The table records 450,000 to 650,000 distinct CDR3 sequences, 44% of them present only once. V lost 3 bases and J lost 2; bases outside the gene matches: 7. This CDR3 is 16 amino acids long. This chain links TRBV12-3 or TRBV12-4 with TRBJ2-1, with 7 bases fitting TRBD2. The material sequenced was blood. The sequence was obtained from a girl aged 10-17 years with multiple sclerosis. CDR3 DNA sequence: TGTGCCAGCAGTTTTTGGCTAGCGGAGACCTACAATGAGCAGTTCTTC. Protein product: CASSFWLAETYNEQFF.